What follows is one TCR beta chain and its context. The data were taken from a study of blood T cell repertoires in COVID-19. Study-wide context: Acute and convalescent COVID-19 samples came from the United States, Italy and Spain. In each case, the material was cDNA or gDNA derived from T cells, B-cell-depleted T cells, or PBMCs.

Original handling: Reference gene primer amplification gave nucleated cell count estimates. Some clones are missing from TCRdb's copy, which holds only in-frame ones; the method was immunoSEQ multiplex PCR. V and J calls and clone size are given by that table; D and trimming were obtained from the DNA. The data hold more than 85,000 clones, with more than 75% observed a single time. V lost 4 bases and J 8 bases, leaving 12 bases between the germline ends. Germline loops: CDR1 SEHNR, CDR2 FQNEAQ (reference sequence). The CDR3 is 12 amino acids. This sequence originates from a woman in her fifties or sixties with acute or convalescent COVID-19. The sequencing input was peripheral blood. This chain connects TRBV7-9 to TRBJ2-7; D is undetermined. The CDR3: CASSSPAEQQYF. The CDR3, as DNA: TGTGCCAGCAGCTCCCCGGCGGAGCAGCAGTACTTC.